The present T cell receptor (beta chain) was sequenced within a study of T cell responses to AZD1222 COVID-19 vaccine. Findings and limits, study-wide: Seropositive AZD1222 recipients at baseline numbered only five or six.

Concerning this clone itself: As yet, its antigen is unknown.

Repertoires were generated with immunoSEQ multiplex PCR, while TCRdb's copy carries only in-frame clones and drops some. The sample contains 140,000 to 150,000 clones, approximately 85% of which appear only once. The sample was peripheral blood, taken on day 0 of AZD1222 vaccination. This TCR was recovered from an adult in good health.

The CDR3 reads CASSPRQGGQETQYF. The CDR3 bases are TGCGCCAGCAGCCCCCGGCAAGGAGGCCAAGAGACCCAGTACTTC. J is TRBJ2-5 and V is TRBV4-1; maybe TRBD2 (5 bases). Between the trimmed V and J ends, which lost 4 bases and 1 base, there was a span of 13 bases. The CDR3 extends over 15 amino acids. Germline V gives CDR1 MGHRA, CDR2 YSYEKL.